Listed below are T cell receptor beta chains from one sample, sequenced in a study of shared clonotypes between healthy human individuals. Only in-frame clones appear in the TCRdb table, and some are missing; sequencing was by immunoSEQ multiplex PCR. The sample lists about 820,000 clones; around 92% were seen once. The specimen was naive CD8+ T cells sorted from blood. The source of these receptors is a man younger than 40 in good health. Both conserved end residues are part of each CDR3. The D gene is left open where the match is weak. The listing skips clone size in some rows; elsewhere it reads once, few, many or a size class.

clone_size d_call j_call v_call cdr3_nt cdr3_aa
NA TRBD2 TRBJ2-2 TRBV11-2 TGTGCCAGCACCCCTATAGCGGGACGCACCGGGGAGCTGTTTTTT CASTPIAGRTGELFF
NA TRBD2 TRBJ2-1 TRBV6-6 TGTGCCAGCATTAGCGGGAGTTATAATGAGCAGTTCTTC CASISGSYNEQFF
NA NA TRBJ2-7 TRBV2 TGTGCCAGCCCCTCGCTCGAGGGGGGGGAGCAGTACTTC CASPSLEGGEQYF
once NA TRBJ2-5 TRBV6-6 TGTGCCAGCTGGGACCAAGAGACCCAGTACTTC CASWDQETQYF
once NA TRBJ1-1 TRBV5-1 TGCGCCAGCAGCTTGAGGATACAGGGGAACACTGAAGCTTTCTTT CASSLRIQGNTEAFF
NA NA TRBJ2-5 TRBV10-2 TGCGCCAGCAGTGAGAGGGATAAGAGCCAAGAGACCCAGTACTTC CASSERDKSQETQYF
NA NA TRBJ1-2 TRBV28 TGTGCCAGCAGTCCACTCCTCGTGGAGGCAAACTATGGCTACACCTTC CASSPLLVEANYGYTF
once NA TRBJ2-7 TRBV7-2 TGTGCCAGCAGCCCAAGGGCGGATAGCTCCTACGAGCAGTACTTC CASSPRADSSYEQYF
NA TRBD2 TRBJ2-2 TRBV11-2 TGTGCCAGCAGCCCCCGGGGGGACGGGGAGCTGTTTTTT CASSPRGDGELFF
NA NA TRBJ2-7 TRBV2 TGTGCCAGCAGTAACGGTTACTCCTACGAGCAGTACTTC CASSNGYSYEQYF
NA NA TRBJ2-5 TRBV2 TGTGCCAGCAGTGAAGCGAGGGCAGGGAGGCGAGAGACCCAGTACTTC CASSEARAGRRETQYF
NA NA TRBJ2-3 TRBV2 TGTGCCAGCAGCCGGCCGGAACGCACAGATACGCAGTATTTT CASSRPERTDTQYF
NA NA TRBJ2-3 TRBV4-1 TGCGCCAGCAGCCAGAGGGGAGGAACCACAGATACGCAGTATTTT CASSQRGGTTDTQYF
NA NA TRBJ1-2 TRBV4-1 TGCGCCAGCAGCCCGAAACAGTTATTCGATGGCTACACCTTC CASSPKQLFDGYTF
NA TRBD2 TRBJ2-2 TRBV7-2 TGTGCCAGCAACGTAGCGGGAGGGCTATGGGAGCTGTTTTTT CASNVAGGLWELFF
NA NA TRBJ2-7 TRBV7-8 TGTGCCAGCAGCTTAGGGGTCAGACTCTACGAGCAGTACTTC CASSLGVRLYEQYF
NA TRBD1 TRBJ2-7 TRBV16 TGTGCCAGCAGCCAATCTGGGACGGGACAGAGGGGCGCCGAGCAGTACTTC CASSQSGTGQRGAEQYF
NA NA TRBJ1-2 TRBV7-8 TGTGCCAGCAGCTTAGGTGGCGCATGGCACACCTTC CASSLGGAWHTF
NA NA TRBJ1-1 TRBV5-1 TGCGCCAGCAGCTTGGGTGACGGAGTTGCAGCTTTCTTT CASSLGDGVAAFF
NA TRBD2 TRBJ2-1 TRBV10-3 TGTGCCATCAGTGACCCGCGGGAGGGTTACTATGAGCAGTTCTTC CAISDPREGYYEQFF
NA NA TRBJ2-1 TRBV5-1 TGCGCCAGCAGCTTGTCCGGGATACCCTACAATGAGCAGTTCTTC CASSLSGIPYNEQFF
NA NA TRBJ2-5 TRBV7-9 TGTGCCAGCAGCCGAGAAAACAGTCAAGAGACCCAGTACTTC CASSRENSQETQYF
NA NA TRBJ2-1 TRBV6-5 TGTGCCAGCAGTCCCATTCCCATCGATGAGCAGTTCTTC CASSPIPIDEQFF
NA NA TRBJ1-5 TRBV7-8 TGTGCCAGCAGCTTAGTACTAAGTAGCAATCAGCCCCAGCATTTT CASSLVLSSNQPQHF
few NA TRBJ2-7 TRBV29-1 TGCAGCGTTGATCTACAGGGTGAGCAGTACTTC CSVDLQGEQYF
NA TRBD2 TRBJ2-1 TRBV27 TGTGCCAGCAGTTTATCTGGCGGGAGCTCCTACAATGAGCAGTTCTTC CASSLSGGSSYNEQFF
NA NA TRBJ2-5 TRBV5-5 TGTGCCAGCAGCTTGTGGCGGCAAGAGACCCAGTACTTC CASSLWRQETQYF
NA NA TRBJ2-7 TRBV30 TGTGCCTGGGCCTCAGGGACCCTAGAAATCTACGAGCAGTACTTC CAWASGTLEIYEQYF
NA TRBD1 TRBJ1-1 TRBV15 TGTGCCACCAGCACCGACAGGGGGGAGACTGAAGCTTTCTTT CATSTDRGETEAFF
NA NA TRBJ1-2 TRBV6-6 TGTGCCAGCAGTCCTAGAAAGGCGCCCCTTGGCTACACCTTC CASSPRKAPLGYTF
NA TRBD1 TRBJ2-7 TRBV28 TGTGCCAGCAGCAAAAGGGGACAGTCGTTGGGGTCCTACGAGCAGTACTTC CASSKRGQSLGSYEQYF
NA TRBD1 TRBJ1-5 TRBV28 TGTGCCAGCAGCCCTATCGACAGGGAAAGCAATCAGCCCCAGCATTTT CASSPIDRESNQPQHF
NA TRBD2 TRBJ2-1 TRBV5-1 TGCGCCAGCAGCTCGCTATCTAGCGGGAGTCACAATGAGCAGTTCTTC CASSSLSSGSHNEQFF
NA TRBD1 TRBJ2-1 TRBV27 TGTGCCAGCAGTTTAGGACAGGGGAATGAGCAGTTCTTC CASSLGQGNEQFF
NA TRBD2 TRBJ2-3 TRBV28 TGTGCCAGCAGTCGGACTAGCGGTCACACAGATACGCAGTATTTT CASSRTSGHTDTQYF
NA NA TRBJ2-1 TRBV25-1 TGTGCCAGCAGTGAGGAGAGGGATGAGCAGTTCTTC CASSEERDEQFF
NA NA TRBJ2-7 TRBV2 TGTGCCAGCAGTCCTAAGACAGGCCCCTTCGACGAGCAGTACTTC CASSPKTGPFDEQYF
NA TRBD1 TRBJ2-7 TRBV7-9 TGTGCCAGCAGCTTGGGGACAGGGCCCTACGAGCAGTACTTC CASSLGTGPYEQYF
NA TRBD1 TRBJ1-1 TRBV13 TGTGCCAGCAGCTGGGACAGGGCCGACACTGAAGCTTTCTTT CASSWDRADTEAFF
NA NA TRBJ2-7 TRBV28 TGTGCCAGCAACGGGGCATCCTACGAGCAGTACTTC CASNGASYEQYF
NA NA TRBJ2-5 TRBV21-1 TGTGCCAGCAGCAAAAGGGGATCAGCCCAGACCCAGTACTTC CASSKRGSAQTQYF
NA TRBD1 TRBJ1-1 TRBV4-1 TGCGCCAGCAGCCCTTCCACAGGGGCTGGCACTGAAGCTTTCTTT CASSPSTGAGTEAFF
NA TRBD1 TRBJ2-7 TRBV5-4 TGTGCCAGCGGGACAGGGATGACCTACGAGCAGTACTTC CASGTGMTYEQYF
NA NA TRBJ2-7 TRBV7-9 TGTGCCAGCATCCCTATGGACTCCTACGAGCAGTACTTC CASIPMDSYEQYF
NA NA TRBJ2-1 TRBV29-1 TGCAGCGTTGGCCGGGACAACATTGGGAATGAGCAGTTCTTC CSVGRDNIGNEQFF